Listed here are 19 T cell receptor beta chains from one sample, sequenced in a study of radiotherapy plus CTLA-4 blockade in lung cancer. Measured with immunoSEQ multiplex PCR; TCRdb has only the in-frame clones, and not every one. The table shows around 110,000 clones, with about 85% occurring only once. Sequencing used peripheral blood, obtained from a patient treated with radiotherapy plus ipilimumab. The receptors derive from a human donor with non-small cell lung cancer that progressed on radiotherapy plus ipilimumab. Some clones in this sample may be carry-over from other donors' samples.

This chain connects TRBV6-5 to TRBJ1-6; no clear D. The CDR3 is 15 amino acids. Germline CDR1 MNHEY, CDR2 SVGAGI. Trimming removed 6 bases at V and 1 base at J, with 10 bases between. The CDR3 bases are TGTGCCAGCAGCCAGCTCAGTTCCTATAATTCACCCCTCCACTTT. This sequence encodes CASSQLSSYNSPLHF.

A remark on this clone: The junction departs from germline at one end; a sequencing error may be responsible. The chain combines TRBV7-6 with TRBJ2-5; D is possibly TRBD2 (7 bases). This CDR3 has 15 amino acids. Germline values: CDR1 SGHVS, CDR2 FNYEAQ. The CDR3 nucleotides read TGTGCCAGCAGTCAAAGCGGCGGGGGCTGGGAGACCCCGTACTTC. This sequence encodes CASSQSGGGWETPYF.

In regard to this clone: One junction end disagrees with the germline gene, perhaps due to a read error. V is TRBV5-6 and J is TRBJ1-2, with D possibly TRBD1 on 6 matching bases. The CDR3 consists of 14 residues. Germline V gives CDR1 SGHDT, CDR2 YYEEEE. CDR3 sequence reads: CASSLKQGGDGCTF. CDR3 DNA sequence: TGTGCCAGCAGCTTGAAACAGGGAGGCGACGGCTGCACCTTC. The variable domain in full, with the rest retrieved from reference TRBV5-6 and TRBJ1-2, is DAGVTQSPTHLIKTRGQQVTLRCSPKSGHDTVSWYQQALGQGPQFIFQYYEEEERQRGNFPDRFSGHQFPNYSSELNVNALLLGDSALYLCASSLKQGGDGCTFGSGTRLTVV.

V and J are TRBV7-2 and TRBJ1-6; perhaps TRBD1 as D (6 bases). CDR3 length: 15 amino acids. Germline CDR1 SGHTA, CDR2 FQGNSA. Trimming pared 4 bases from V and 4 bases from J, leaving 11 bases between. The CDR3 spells CASSSDRSYNSPLHF. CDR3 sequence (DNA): TGTGCCAGCAGCTCCGACAGGAGTTATAATTCACCCCTCCACTTT.

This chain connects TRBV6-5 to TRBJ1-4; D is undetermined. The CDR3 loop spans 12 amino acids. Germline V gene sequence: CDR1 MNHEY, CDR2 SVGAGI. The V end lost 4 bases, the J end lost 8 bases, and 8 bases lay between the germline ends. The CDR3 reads CASSSGLEKLFF. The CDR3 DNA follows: TGTGCCAGCAGTTCGGGCCTAGAAAAACTGTTTTTT.

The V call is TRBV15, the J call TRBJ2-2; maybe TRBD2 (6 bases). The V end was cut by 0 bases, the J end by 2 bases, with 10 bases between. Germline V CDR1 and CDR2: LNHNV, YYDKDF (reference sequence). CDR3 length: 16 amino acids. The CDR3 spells CATSREISGNTGELFF. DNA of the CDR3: TGTGCCACCAGCAGAGAGATTAGCGGTAACACCGGGGAGCTGTTTTTT.

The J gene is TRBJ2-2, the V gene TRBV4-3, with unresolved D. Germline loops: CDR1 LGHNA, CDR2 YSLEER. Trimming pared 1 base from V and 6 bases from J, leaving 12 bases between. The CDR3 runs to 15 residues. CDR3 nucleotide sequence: TGCGCCAGCAGCCAAGGACATTTGGGTTCCGGGGAGCTGTTTTTT. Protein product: CASSQGHLGSGELFF.

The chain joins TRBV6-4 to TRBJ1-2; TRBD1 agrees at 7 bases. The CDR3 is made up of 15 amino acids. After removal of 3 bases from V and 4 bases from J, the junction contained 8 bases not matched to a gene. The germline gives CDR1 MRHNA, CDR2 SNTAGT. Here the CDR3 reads CASSDRTGSIYGYTF. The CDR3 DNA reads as TGTGCCAGCAGTGATCGGACAGGCTCGATCTATGGCTACACCTTC.

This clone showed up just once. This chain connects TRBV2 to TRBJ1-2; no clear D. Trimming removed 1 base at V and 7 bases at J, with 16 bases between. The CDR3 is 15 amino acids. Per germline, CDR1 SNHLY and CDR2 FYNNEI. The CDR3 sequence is CASSEGLRTGIGYTF. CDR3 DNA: TGTGCCAGCAGTGAAGGGCTGAGAACGGGGATTGGCTACACCTTC.

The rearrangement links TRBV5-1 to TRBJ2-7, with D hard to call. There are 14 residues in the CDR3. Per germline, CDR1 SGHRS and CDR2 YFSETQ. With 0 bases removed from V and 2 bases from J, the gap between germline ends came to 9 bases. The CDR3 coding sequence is TGCGCCAGCAGCTTGGAAGGTATTCCCTACGAGCAGTACTTC. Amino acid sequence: CASSLEGIPYEQYF.

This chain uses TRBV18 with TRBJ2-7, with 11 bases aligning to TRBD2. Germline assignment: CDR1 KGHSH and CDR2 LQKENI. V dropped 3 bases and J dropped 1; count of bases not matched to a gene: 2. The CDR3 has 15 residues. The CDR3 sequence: CASSPLAGGSYEQYF. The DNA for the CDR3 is TGTGCCAGCTCACCTCTAGCGGGGGGTTCCTACGAGCAGTACTTC. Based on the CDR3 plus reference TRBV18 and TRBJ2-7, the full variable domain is NAGVMQNPRHLVRRRGQEARLRCSPMKGHSHVYWYRQLPEEGLKFMVYLQKENIIDESGMPKERFSAEFPKEGPSILRIQQVVRGDSAAYFCASSPLAGGSYEQYFGPGTRLTVT.

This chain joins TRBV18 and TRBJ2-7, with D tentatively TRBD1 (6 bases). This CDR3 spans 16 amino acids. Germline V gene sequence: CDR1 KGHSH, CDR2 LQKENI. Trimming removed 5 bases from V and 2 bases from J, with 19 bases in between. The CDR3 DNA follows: TGTGCCAGCTCAAAGACCTCTGGGACACCTCCCTACGAGCAGTACTTC. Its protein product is CASSKTSGTPPYEQYF.

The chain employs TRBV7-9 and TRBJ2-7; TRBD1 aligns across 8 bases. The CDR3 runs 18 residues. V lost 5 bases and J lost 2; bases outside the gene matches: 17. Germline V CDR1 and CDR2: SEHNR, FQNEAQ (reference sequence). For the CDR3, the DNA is TGTGCCAGCAGCCCCGGGACAGGCGCCGAAAAATCCCCCTACGAGCAGTACTTC. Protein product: CASSPGTGAEKSPYEQYF.

The CDR3 reads CASSLAGTGAQETQYF. In DNA, the CDR3 is TGTGCCAGCAGCTTAGCGGGGACAGGGGCACAAGAGACCCAGTACTTC. V usage is TRBV7-3 and J usage is TRBJ2-5; TRBD1 matches at 10 bases. V lost 2 bases to trimming and J lost 2 bases; unmatched junction nucleotides: 5. Per germline, CDR1 SGHTA and CDR2 FQGTGA. The CDR3 sequence is 16 residues long.

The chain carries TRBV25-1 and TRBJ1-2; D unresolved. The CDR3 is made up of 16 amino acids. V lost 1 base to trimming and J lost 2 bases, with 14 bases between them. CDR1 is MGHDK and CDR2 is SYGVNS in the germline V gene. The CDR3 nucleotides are TGTGCCAGCAGTGAATTTAGGTCTGCCGCGAACTATGGCTACACCTTC. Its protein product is CASSEFRSAANYGYTF.

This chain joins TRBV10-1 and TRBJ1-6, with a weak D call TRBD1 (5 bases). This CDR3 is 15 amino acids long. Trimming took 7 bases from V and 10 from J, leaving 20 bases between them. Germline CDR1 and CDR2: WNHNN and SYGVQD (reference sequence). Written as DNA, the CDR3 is TGCGCCAGCACGGGGATGGTAGGGGATGGGTCACCCCTCCACTTT. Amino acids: CASTGMVGDGSPLHF.

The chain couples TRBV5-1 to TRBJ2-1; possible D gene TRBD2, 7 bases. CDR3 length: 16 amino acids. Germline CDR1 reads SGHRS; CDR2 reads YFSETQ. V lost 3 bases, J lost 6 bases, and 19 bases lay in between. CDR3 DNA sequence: TGCGCCAGCAGCTATATTGCGGGGGCCCCTAGCAATGAGCAGTTCTTC. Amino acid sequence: CASSYIAGAPSNEQFF.

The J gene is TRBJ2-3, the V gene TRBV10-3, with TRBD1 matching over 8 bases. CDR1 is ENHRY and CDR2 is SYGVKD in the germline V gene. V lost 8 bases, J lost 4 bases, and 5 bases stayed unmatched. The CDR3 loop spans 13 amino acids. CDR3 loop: CAIAGTGADTQYF. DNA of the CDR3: TGTGCCATCGCTGGGACAGGCGCAGATACGCAGTATTTT.

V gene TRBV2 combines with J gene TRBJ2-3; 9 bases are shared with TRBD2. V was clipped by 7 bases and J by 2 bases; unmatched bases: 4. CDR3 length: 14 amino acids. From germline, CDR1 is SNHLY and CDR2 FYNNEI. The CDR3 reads CASKLAGATDTQYF. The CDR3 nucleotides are TGTGCCAGCAAGTTAGCGGGGGCCACAGATACGCAGTATTTT. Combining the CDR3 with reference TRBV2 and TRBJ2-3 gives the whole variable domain EPEVTQTPSHQVTQMGQEVILRCVPISNHLYFYWYRQILGQKVEFLVSFYNNEISEKSEIFDDQFSVERPDGSNFTLKIRSTKLEDSAMYFCASKLAGATDTQYFGPGTRLTVL.